The 21 T cell receptor beta chains listed next were all sequenced from one sample in a study of OX40 agonist ivuxolimab in advanced cancers. Profiling relied on immunoSEQ multiplex PCR, and the TCRdb table lists in-frame clones only, not all of them. The table lists about 60,000 clones, around 86% of them singletons. The sample in question was CD4+ or CD8+ T cells sorted from blood, obtained in a trial of the OX40 agonist ivuxolimab. The source is an adult with an advanced solid tumor such as melanoma, head and neck, liver or kidney cancer.

This clone has a single count. The chain carries TRBV6-6 and TRBJ1-1; no clear D. Germline CDR1 MNHNY, CDR2 SVGAGI (reference sequence). CDR3 length equals 14 residues. With 7 bases removed from V and 0 bases from J, the gap between germline ends came to 12 bases. In nucleotides, the CDR3 is TGTGCCAGCATCGACCTGAGGGTGAACACTGAAGCTTTCTTT. It yields the protein CASIDLRVNTEAFF.

The chain combines TRBV6-5 with TRBJ2-5; 8 bases align to TRBD1. The trim removed 6 bases at V and 6 bases at J, leaving 6 bases unmatched. This CDR3 has 13 amino acids. Germline-derived CDR1 and CDR2 are MNHEY and SVGAGI. CDR3 in DNA: TGTGCCAGCAGGGCAGGGGGCAAAAAGACCCAGTACTTC. The encoded protein is CASRAGGKKTQYF.

The rearrangement uses TRBV6-5 and TRBJ2-3; no firm D call. The CDR3 is made up of 14 amino acids. Germline CDR1 MNHEY, CDR2 SVGAGI. Trimming cost V 6 bases and J 1 base, with 11 bases left between them. CDR3 in DNA: TGTGCCAGCAGGCCCCGGTGGGGCACAGATACGCAGTATTTT. It specifies CASRPRWGTDTQYF.

CDR3: CASSYTGTDTQYF. The CDR3 nucleotides are TGTGCCAGCAGTTACACAGGGACAGATACGCAGTATTTT. The V call is TRBV6-5, the J call TRBJ2-3; weak D call: TRBD1 (6 bases). This CDR3 spans 13 amino acids. Germline values: CDR1 MNHEY, CDR2 SVGAGI. Trimming stripped 2 bases from V and 3 bases from J, with 6 bases between.

The chain combines TRBV9 with TRBJ2-2; D ambiguous. The V and J ends lost 1 base and 7 bases respectively, with 5 bases between them. The CDR3 extends over 12 amino acids. The germline gives CDR1 SGDLS, CDR2 YYNGEE. CDR3 DNA sequence: TGTGCCAGCAGCGTAACGCTCGGGGAGCTGTTTTTT. Protein product: CASSVTLGELFF.

The rearrangement joins TRBV5-8 to TRBJ1-5; maybe TRBD1 (5 bases). V lost 10 bases, J lost 5 bases, and 16 bases lay in between. The length of the CDR3 is 13 residues. Germline V lookup: CDR1 SGHTS, CDR2 YDEGEE. In nucleotides, the CDR3 is TGTGCCCAGTCCCTGGGGGAAGATCAGCCCCAGCATTTT. This sequence encodes CAQSLGEDQPQHF.

This clone appeared a few times. The CDR3 coding sequence is TGTGCCAGCAGCGTAGCTCTCGGATTTGGAAACACCATATATTTT. Translated: CASSVALGFGNTIYF. The chain links TRBV9 to TRBJ1-3; D gene ambiguous. The CDR3 runs to 15 residues. The germline CDR1 and CDR2 sequences are SGDLS and YYNGEE. Trimming took 0 bases from V and 3 from J, leaving 10 bases between them.

Note on this clone: Other DNA sequences in the sample encode the same CDR3. CDR3 coding DNA: TGCAGCGTTGTCACGGGGGCGCATGGCTACACCTTC. It encodes CSVVTGAHGYTF. The rearrangement joins TRBV29-1 to TRBJ1-2, with D possibly matching TRBD1 (6 bases). The germline V gene has CDR1 SQVTM and CDR2 ANQGSEA. With 4 bases removed from V and 6 bases from J, the gap between germline ends came to 12 bases. The CDR3 contains 12 residues.

The chain is built from TRBV7-9 and TRBJ1-2; 8 bases fit TRBD1. The V segment lost 7 bases and the J segment 8 bases; nucleotides outside the gene matches: 15. The V gene's germline CDR1 is SEHNR and CDR2 FQNEAQ (reference sequence). The CDR3 has 15 amino acids. Written as DNA, the CDR3 is TGTGCCAGCACCGATACTACAGGGGGAGGAGGAGGCTACACCTTC. Amino acids: CASTDTTGGGGGYTF. The variable domain in full, completed from reference TRBV7-9 and TRBJ1-2, reads DTGVSQNPRHKITKRGQNVTFRCDPISEHNRLYWYRQTLGQGPEFLTYFQNEAQLEKSRLLSDRFSAERPKGSFSTLEIQRTEQGDSAMYLCASTDTTGGGGGYTFGSGTRLTVV.

The J gene is TRBJ2-4, the V gene TRBV7-2, with TRBD1 as a possible D gene (5 bases). The CDR3 length is 16 residues. The germline V gene encodes CDR1 SGHTA and CDR2 FQGNSA. V shed 1 base and J shed 0 bases, with 10 bases lying between them. The CDR3 loop reads CASSLGQIVAKNIQYF. DNA of the CDR3: TGTGCCAGCAGCTTAGGACAGATAGTAGCCAAAAACATTCAGTACTTC. Filled out from reference TRBV7-2 and TRBJ2-4, the complete variable domain reads GAGVSQSPSNKVTEKGKDVELRCDPISGHTALYWYRQSLGQGLEFLIYFQGNSAPDKSGLPSDRFSAERTGGSVSTLTIQRTQQEDSAVYLCASSLGQIVAKNIQYFGAGTRLSVL.

This chain uses TRBV19 with TRBJ1-2, with 8 bases that match TRBD1. The junction had 5 bases not matched to a gene; V was cut back by 6 bases and J by 8 bases. The germline V gene encodes CDR1 LNHDA and CDR2 SQIVND (reference sequence). The CDR3 consists of 12 residues. CDR3 sequence: CASRDRAIGYTF. The CDR3 DNA follows: TGTGCCAGTAGGGACAGGGCTATCGGCTACACCTTC.

This clone has a single count. The J gene is TRBJ1-5, the V gene TRBV7-2; tentative D call: TRBD1 (5 bases). The CDR3 has 14 residues. The V gene lost 4 bases and the J gene lost 8 bases, with 15 bases spanning the gap. Germline loops: CDR1 SGHTA, CDR2 FQGNSA. In DNA, the CDR3 is TGTGCCAGCAGCTGGGGGATGGGACCTGAGCCCCAGCATTTT. This translates into CASSWGMGPEPQHF.

The chain has TRBV28 and TRBJ2-5, with D tentatively TRBD2 (5 bases). The end of the DNA fits TRBJ2-7 better, so the J call may be wrong. The CDR3 runs 15 residues. Germline CDR1 reads MDHEN; CDR2 reads SYDVKM. CDR3 loop: CASSKPGSFFYEQYF. CDR3 nucleotides: TGTGCCAGCAGTAAACCGGGGTCCTTCTTCTACGAGCAGTACTTC.

The V call is TRBV18, the J call TRBJ2-1; 12 bases fit TRBD2. V gave up 3 bases and J gave up 3 bases; unmatched junction bases: 3. Germline CDR1 reads KGHSH; CDR2 reads LQKENI. CDR3 length: 16 residues. CDR3 sequence (DNA): TGTGCCAGCTCACCCCCTAGCGGGAGGGGCTACAATGAGCAGTTCTTC. This translates into CASSPPSGRGYNEQFF.

The CDR3 region is CASSRDRTDTQYF. Here the CDR3 DNA reads TGTGCCAGCAGCCGGGACCGCACAGATACGCAGTATTTT. The chain employs TRBV7-2 and TRBJ2-3, with D possibly called TRBD1 or TRBD2 (5 bases each). Germline V gene lookup returns CDR1 SGHTA and CDR2 FQGNSA. The CDR3 spans 13 residues. Trimming stripped 5 bases from V and 1 base from J, with 7 bases between.

The chain combines TRBV11-2 with TRBJ2-7, with D perhaps matching TRBD1 (5 bases). Germline V gene lookup returns CDR1 SGHAT and CDR2 FQNNGV. V was pared by 2 bases and J by 9 bases, with 14 bases between. The CDR3 totals 13 residues. The CDR3 here is CASSLKWGAVQYF. The CDR3 DNA follows: TGTGCCAGCAGCTTAAAATGGGGCGCGGTGCAGTACTTC.

The V call is TRBV18, the J call TRBJ2-7; tentative D call: TRBD2 (7 bases). The ends were cut back, 8 bases at V and 7 bases at J, with 15 bases in the middle. Germline CDR1 and CDR2: KGHSH and LQKENI. The CDR3 totals 12 residues. This CDR3 reads CASRGAGGEQYF. In DNA form, the CDR3 reads TGTGCCAGCCGGGGGGCCGGAGGGGAGCAGTACTTC.

V and J are TRBV5-1 and TRBJ2-5; 7 bases agree with TRBD2. Germline V lookup: CDR1 SGHRS, CDR2 YFSETQ. V lost 0 bases and J lost 4; bases outside the gene matches: 12. The CDR3 has 17 amino acids. This CDR3 reads CASSLEASGGRPETQYF. The CDR3 DNA reads TGCGCCAGCAGCTTGGAGGCTAGCGGAGGTCGTCCAGAGACCCAGTACTTC.

The chain couples TRBV7-3 to TRBJ2-3; no firm D call. Germline CDR1 SGHTA, CDR2 FQGTGA. The CDR3 is made up of 12 amino acids. Trimming took off 4 bases at V and 5 bases at J, with 7 bases between the two ends. CDR3 loop: CASSSTGDTQYF. Written as DNA, the CDR3 is TGTGCCAGCAGCTCCACCGGAGATACGCAGTATTTT.

The rearrangement joins TRBV5-6 to TRBJ1-2, with 10 bases fitting TRBD1. Germline lookup yields CDR1 SGHDT and CDR2 YYEEEE. The CDR3 has 16 residues. Trimming cost V 3 bases and J 4 bases; bases outside gene matches: 9. CDR3 amino acids: CASSSPGQGLGYGYTF. In DNA, the CDR3 is TGTGCCAGCAGCTCCCCGGGACAGGGGCTGGGCTATGGCTACACCTTC.

This chain connects TRBV19 to TRBJ2-1, with a possible D match to TRBD2 (7 bases). The V end lost 2 bases, the J end lost 0 bases, and 17 bases lay between the germline ends. The CDR3 covers 18 residues. The germline gives CDR1 LNHDA, CDR2 SQIVND (reference sequence). CDR3 DNA: TGTGCCAGTAGTATAAAGCTGGGGGGCGGGAGCTCCTACAATGAGCAGTTCTTC. Translating it yields CASSIKLGGGSSYNEQFF.